Listed here are 14 T cell receptor beta chains from one sample, sequenced in a study of shared clonotypes between healthy human individuals. Terminally differentiated effector memory CD45RA+ cells were excluded by CCR7 positive selection of CD45RO-negative cells. The repertoire was sequenced with immunoSEQ multiplex PCR; TCRdb's copy has only in-frame clones and lacks some. Of over 2 million clones in the sample, about 95% were seen once. Sequencing was done on a sample of naive CD8+ T cells sorted from blood. These receptors came from a man younger than 35 in good health.

The V call is TRBV5-4, the J call TRBJ2-7; no reliable D call. Trimming stripped 0 bases from V and 2 bases from J, with 12 bases between. The CDR3 consists of 15 residues. Germline CDR1 and CDR2: SGHNT and YYREEE (reference sequence). The CDR3 DNA follows: TGTGCCAGCAGCTTGGACCGTGGCACAGCCTACGAGCAGTACTTC. Translation gives CASSLDRGTAYEQYF.

The rearrangement joins TRBV6-5 to TRBJ2-7, with D perhaps matching TRBD2 (6 bases). V gave up 4 bases and J gave up 3 bases, with 16 bases separating them. This CDR3 has 15 residues. Germline CDR1 MNHEY, CDR2 SVGAGI. The CDR3 is CASSSFAGSGYEQYF. The CDR3 DNA is TGTGCCAGCAGTTCCTTCGCCGGTAGCGGCTACGAGCAGTACTTC.

The rearrangement uses TRBV27 and TRBJ2-7, with TRBD2 matching 11 bases. This CDR3 is built from 18 residues. The ends lost 6 bases at V and 0 bases at J; junction bases unmatched: 13. The germline V gene encodes CDR1 MNHEY and CDR2 SMNVEV (reference sequence). CDR3 nucleotides: TGTGCCAGCAGCCTAAGGGGGACTAGCGGAACCTACTCCTACGAGCAGTACTTC. This translates into CASSLRGTSGTYSYEQYF.

This chain connects TRBV9 to TRBJ2-7; D tentatively reads TRBD1 or TRBD2 (5 bases each). V was trimmed by 5 bases and J by 2 bases, leaving 17 bases between them. The germline CDR1 and CDR2 sequences are SGDLS and YYNGEE. This CDR3 has 15 amino acids. CDR3 sequence (DNA): TGTGCCAGCAGTTATCCGGGACGGGCAACCTACGAGCAGTACTTC. This codes for CASSYPGRATYEQYF.

The rearrangement links TRBV9 to TRBJ2-3; a weak D match, TRBD1 (5 bases). Germline CDR1 is SGDLS and CDR2 is YYNGEE. Trimming removed 3 bases from V and 2 bases from J, with 10 bases in between. The CDR3 sequence is 14 residues long. The CDR3: CASSAAGITDTQYF. The CDR3 DNA reads as TGTGCCAGCAGCGCGGCAGGGATCACAGATACGCAGTATTTT.

The chain recombines TRBV27 with TRBJ2-7, with D possibly TRBD2 on 6 matching bases. V shed 6 bases and J shed 3 bases, with 18 bases lying between them. Germline CDR1 is MNHEY and CDR2 is SMNVEV (reference sequence). This CDR3 is 15 amino acids long. CDR3 amino acids: CASRVGASAFYEQYF. CDR3 nucleotide sequence: TGTGCCAGCAGGGTCGGGGCTAGCGCCTTCTACGAGCAGTACTTC.

The sample holds one count of this clone. This rearrangement joins TRBV6-4 to TRBJ2-2; D is undetermined. V was shortened by 6 bases and J by 1 base, with 3 bases between the two germline ends. The CDR3 loop spans 12 amino acids. Germline CDR1 MRHNA, CDR2 SNTAGT. In DNA form, the CDR3 reads TGTGCCAGCAGGGGGAACACCGGGGAGCTGTTTTTT. Protein product: CASRGNTGELFF.

The chain has TRBV16 and TRBJ1-2, with a possible D match to TRBD1 (6 bases). V was trimmed by 2 bases and J by 4 bases, leaving 11 bases between them. The CDR3 spans 14 residues. The germline CDR1 and CDR2 sequences are KGHSY and FQNENV. This chain's CDR3 is CASSQGQSTYGYTF. CDR3 DNA sequence: TGTGCCAGCAGCCAAGGACAGTCAACCTATGGCTACACCTTC.

This clone came up once. This chain's CDR3 is CASSLGEISGGWFEQFF. The CDR3 DNA reads as TGTGCCAGCAGCTTAGGGGAGATCAGCGGGGGATGGTTTGAGCAGTTCTTC. V gene TRBV7-2 combines with J gene TRBJ2-1, with 8 bases identical to TRBD2. V shed 1 base, J shed 9 bases, and the junction held 14 bases outside the gene matches. This CDR3 spans 17 amino acids. Germline assignment: CDR1 SGHTA and CDR2 FQGNSA.

This clone was seen a few times. This chain links TRBV29-1 with TRBJ1-2; tentatively, D is TRBD1 (6 bases). Per germline, CDR1 SQVTM and CDR2 ANQGSEA. The CDR3 spans 12 residues. With 6 bases removed from V and 3 bases from J, the gap between germline ends came to 11 bases. The CDR3 protein is CSVVQGHYGYTF. For the CDR3, the DNA is TGCAGCGTCGTCCAGGGGCACTATGGCTACACCTTC.

The rearrangement joins TRBV6-5 to TRBJ1-1; D uncertain. The CDR3 runs to 14 residues. The V gene's germline CDR1 is MNHEY and CDR2 SVGAGI. V lost 5 bases and J 4 bases, leaving 14 bases between the germline ends. CDR3 loop: CASSISVRGTEAFF. As DNA, the CDR3 is TGTGCCAGCAGTATAAGCGTCCGGGGCACTGAAGCTTTCTTT.

Of note for this clone: This CDR3 is also generated by other DNA sequences in the sample. The V gene is TRBV30, the J gene TRBJ1-4; no definite D call. Trimming shortened V by 0 bases and J by 8 bases, and 10 bases separated the two germline ends. The CDR3 runs 13 residues. CDR1 and CDR2 from the germline V gene are GTSNPN and SVGIG (reference sequence). For the CDR3, the DNA is TGTGCCTGGAGTGTGGCAGGCTGGGAAAAACTGTTTTTT. It translates to CAWSVAGWEKLFF.

The chain couples TRBV2 to TRBJ1-2; D gene ambiguous. Trimming removed 10 bases from V and 7 bases from J, with 16 bases in between. The length of the CDR3 is 12 residues. Germline V lookup: CDR1 SNHLY, CDR2 FYNNEI. The CDR3 reads CATILAMGGYTF. The CDR3 nucleotides read TGTGCCACCATCCTCGCGATGGGTGGCTACACCTTC.

This clone has a single count. This sequence joins TRBV19 and TRBJ1-1; D may be TRBD1 (5 bases). There are 15 residues in the CDR3. The V gene's germline CDR1 is LNHDA and CDR2 SQIVND (reference sequence). Between the trimmed V and J ends, which lost 0 bases and 4 bases, there was a span of 12 bases. In DNA, the CDR3 is TGTGCCAGTAGTATAGACAGGGCGTTATTCACTGAAGCTTTCTTT. This gives the protein CASSIDRALFTEAFF.